A selection of T cell receptor beta chains follows, all from one sample in a study of shared clonotypes between healthy human individuals. Clones were sequenced by immunoSEQ multiplex PCR, and TCRdb holds only the in-frame ones, with some missing. The table shows over 2,000,000 clones, with about 94% occurring only once. Sequenced: naive CD8+ T cells from PBMCs. Receptors originate from a young man in good health. Some clones in this sample may be carry-over from other donors' samples. The CDR3 runs from the conserved cysteine through the conserved F or W. Each record gives: V gene, J gene, CDR3 protein.

TRBV14	TRBJ1-5	CASSQEGAGAGNQPQHF
TRBV11-2	TRBJ1-3	CASSPGWSSGNTIYF
TRBV7-9	TRBJ2-7	CASSHSGSDSYEQYF
TRBV29-1	TRBJ2-7	CSARKAGQRKAYEQYF
TRBV5-8	TRBJ2-7	CASSTTPSLSYEQYF
TRBV12-5	TRBJ2-3	CASALVGGTDTQYF
TRBV4-3	TRBJ2-1	CASSQRWLPRGANEQFF
TRBV6-5	TRBJ2-3	CASSYSSLSTWAQYF
TRBV2	TRBJ2-7	CASGETWGAGLYPEQYF
TRBV4-2	TRBJ2-1	CASSQGDTAPHEQFF
TRBV21-1	TRBJ2-7	CASRRPAVGYEQYF
TRBV10-3	TRBJ2-7	CAISEGRAGHEQYF
TRBV28	TRBJ2-5	CASRPGGAQETQYF
TRBV7-9	TRBJ2-7	CASSSAPYEQYF
TRBV28	TRBJ1-1	CASRPDGGTEAFF
TRBV7-2	TRBJ2-7	CASSWTSPSYEQYF
TRBV28	TRBJ1-1	CASSLRFTRAFF
TRBV29-1	TRBJ2-2	CSADATGRPGELFF
TRBV7-9	TRBJ2-7	CASSPTGGSEQYF
TRBV6-5	TRBJ2-1	CASSTSGIYNEQFF
TRBV10-2	TRBJ2-7	CASRGTSAYEQYF
TRBV27	TRBJ1-5	CASSARAVNQPQHF
TRBV12-5	TRBJ2-2	CASGRGQGLTGELFF
TRBV23-1	TRBJ2-7	CASSQNTRDRAYEQYF
TRBV19	TRBJ1-2	CASSINYRSNYGYTF
TRBV7-9	TRBJ2-7	CASSFQVAGEYEQYF
TRBV10-3	TRBJ2-1	CAISDGLGRDNEQFF
TRBV28	TRBJ2-7	CASSWPRYEQYF
TRBV14	TRBJ2-2	CASSPLPLWGTGELFF
TRBV9	TRBJ2-3	CASSITGLAGGRDTQYF
TRBV5-1	TRBJ1-3	CASSLDLSSGNTIYF
TRBV6-5	TRBJ1-5	CASSYEGYSNQPQHF
TRBV5-1	TRBJ1-3	CASSLGGINTIYF
TRBV4-1	TRBJ1-4	CASSQSDGRQGRNEKLFF
TRBV27	TRBJ2-7	CASSTSTGTISYEQYF
TRBV6-1	TRBJ2-7	CASSEGGLAGGSSYEQYF
TRBV4-2	TRBJ1-5	CASSQDGDSRNQPQHF
TRBV6-1	TRBJ2-4	CASGAFLAKNIQYF
TRBV15	TRBJ2-7	CATSAHPRAPRDEQYF
TRBV27	TRBJ2-7	CASRSSAVEQYF
TRBV7-8	TRBJ2-5	CASSLGPTGDPPQETQYF
TRBV11-2	TRBJ1-1	CASSLVVGGSTEAFF
TRBV4-2	TRBJ2-7	CASSQAQATYEQYF
TRBV5-1	TRBJ2-2	CASSVYSSDTGELFF
TRBV12-5	TRBJ2-3	CASGSIGTGADTQYF
TRBV7-2	TRBJ1-2	CATHSRTGVYGYTF
TRBV14	TRBJ2-3	CASSPLAGARTATDTQYF
TRBV9	TRBJ2-7	CASSPIADSYEQYF
TRBV9	TRBJ2-7	CASSPGTGNDEQYF
TRBV9	TRBJ2-1	CASNPSASSNEQFF
TRBV29-1	TRBJ2-2	CSVEDRARGNTGELFF
TRBV7-9	TRBJ2-1	CASSSTPNVNNEQFF